The clone carrying this TCR beta chain was detected ten times or more. Its antigen is unknown. Amplification targeted TCR beta CDR3 regions from RNA transcripts. Initially, a first-round RT-PCR of the TCR CDR3 employed the HTBI primer set. Using its own MiXCR run on the multiplex PCR reads, TCRdb lists one record per CDR3 protein. The sample consists of over 500,000 distinct CDR3 sequences, more than 15% of them appearing once. This entry comes from a study of T cells in Graves' hyperthyroidism and ophthalmopathy. Study-level background: Peripheral blood was secured at the point of initial diagnosis, before any treatment. Regarding the study as a whole: The model made its ophthalmopathy prediction, and onset followed a median about 6.8 months later. Appearing also in blood were most of the thyroid clonotypes expanded above 0.001.

V was pared by 0 bases and J by 0 bases, with 12 bases between. In germline, CDR1 is SGHRS, CDR2 YFSETQ. This CDR3 has 17 amino acids. Using over 8.5 ml of fresh peripheral blood, PBMCs were prepared. This sequence was found in a woman between 18 and 30 years old with Graves' ophthalmopathy. The chain employs TRBV5-1 and TRBJ2-2; weak D call: TRBD2 (6 bases). Material for sequencing was blood. The CDR3 DNA reads TGCGCCAGCAGCTTGGCCCTGGGGGGTGCGAACACCGGGGAGCTGTTTTTT. Translating gives CASSLALGGANTGELFF.